This TCR beta chain emerged from a study of T cell responses to AZD1222 COVID-19 vaccine. Study conclusions and caveats: Baseline seropositivity occurred in only a handful of AZD1222 recipients. Only after the peak T cell response were repertoires sampled.

CDR1 is MNHEY, CDR2 SVGAGI, per germline. This CDR3 is built from 13 residues. V was pared by 6 bases and J by 6 bases, with 15 bases between. The table came from immunoSEQ multiplex PCR; TCRdb's copy has only in-frame clones and leaves some out. The repertoire includes approximately 70,000 clones, 88% of them detected once, and approximately 4.8% sits in the top ten. The sample holds a few counts of this clone. Its antigen remains unknown. The sequence came from an adult who received the MenACWY meningococcal vaccine as a control. Sequenced material: peripheral blood, taken 28 days after the second dose of the MenACWY control vaccine. The chain uses TRBV6-5 and TRBJ2-7; TRBD2 is a possible D gene (5 bases). The CDR3 loop is CASSPSRAVEQYF. Written as DNA, the CDR3 is TGTGCCAGCAGCCCCTCGAGGGCGGTCGAGCAGTACTTC.